These 21 T cell receptor beta chains share one sample of origin, sequenced in a study of blood T cell repertoires in COVID-19. The repertoire was sequenced with immunoSEQ multiplex PCR; TCRdb's copy has only in-frame clones and lacks some. The repertoire holds under 150,000 clones, with approximately 83% as singletons. The sequencing input was peripheral blood. The receptors were gathered from a man in his forties with active or convalescent COVID-19.

This chain joins TRBV9 and TRBJ2-7; 7 bases align to TRBD2. The CDR3 sequence is 14 residues long. Germline CDR1 SGDLS, CDR2 YYNGEE. V shed 1 base and J 7 bases; nucleotides not matched to a gene: 8. The CDR3 coding sequence is TGTGCCAGCAGCGTATTCGGGGAGGGAAGGGAGCAGTACTTC. It specifies CASSVFGEGREQYF.

The J gene is TRBJ1-2, the V gene TRBV6-6, with 7 bases identical to TRBD1. Unmatched junction bases numbered 9, after V lost 6 bases and J lost 8 bases. Germline CDR1 and CDR2: MNHNY and SVGAGI (reference sequence). This CDR3 is 13 amino acids long. CDR3 bases: TGTGCCAGCAGCCGCGGACAGGAGGGCGGCTACACCTTC. It yields the protein CASSRGQEGGYTF.

The sample holds one count of this clone. This chain uses TRBV5-1 with TRBJ2-7; TRBD1 matches at 9 bases. Germline trimming cut 4 bases from V and 6 bases from J; bases unmatched to any gene: 11. From germline, CDR1 is SGHRS and CDR2 YFSETQ. The length of the CDR3 is 15 residues. The CDR3, as DNA: TGCGCCAGCAGCCCGACGGCGGGACAGGGCATCGAGCAGTACTTC. Residues: CASSPTAGQGIEQYF.

The chain has TRBV15 and TRBJ1-6; TRBD1 agrees at 8 bases. Trimming cost V 3 bases and J 7 bases; bases outside gene matches: 5. The CDR3 totals 15 residues. CDR1 and CDR2 (germline): LNHNV, YYDKDF (reference sequence). CDR3 in DNA: TGTGCCACCAGCAGTGGACAGGGAGGGAATTCACCCCTCCACTTT. Encoded protein: CATSSGQGGNSPLHF.

J is TRBJ1-6 and V is TRBV10-3; no reliable D call. Trimming stripped 4 bases from V and 0 bases from J, with 16 bases between. The CDR3 length is 18 residues. CDR1 is ENHRY and CDR2 is SYGVKD in the germline V gene. CDR3 bases: TGTGCCATCAGTGTTGTATTGTCGGGGAGCTCCTATAATTCACCCCTCCACTTT. It translates to CAISVVLSGSSYNSPLHF.

A few counts support this clone. The chain is built from TRBV14 and TRBJ2-1; 11 bases are a match to TRBD1. In germline, CDR1 is SGHDN, CDR2 FVKESK. V shed 7 bases, J shed 15 bases, and the junction held 8 bases outside the gene matches. The CDR3 has 12 residues. CDR3 nucleotide sequence: TGTGCCAGCAACTTTGGGACAGGGGGGCTGTTCTTC. Protein: CASNFGTGGLFF.

This chain connects TRBV19 to TRBJ2-1; tentatively, D is TRBD1 (5 bases). The CDR3 totals 15 residues. The ends were cut back, 6 bases at V and 7 bases at J, with 19 bases in the middle. Germline CDR1 reads LNHDA; CDR2 reads SQIVND (reference sequence). The CDR3 DNA is TGTGCCAGTAGGGCTGGGGCCATAGTGGGGAATGAGCAGTTCTTC. The encoded protein is CASRAGAIVGNEQFF.

The genes are TRBV4-1 and TRBJ2-3; 13 bases map to TRBD2. The CDR3 sequence is 20 residues long. Trimming removed 0 bases from V and 2 bases from J; junction bases left unmatched: 11. The V gene's germline CDR1 is MGHRA and CDR2 YSYEKL. The CDR3 DNA reads TGCGCCAGCAGCCAAGATTCGGGACTAGCGGGGTCTATGGTCACAGATACGCAGTATTTT. Its protein is CASSQDSGLAGSMVTDTQYF.

The V and J genes are TRBV11-2 and TRBJ2-7, with 10 bases that match TRBD1. The germline V gene encodes CDR1 SGHAT and CDR2 FQNNGV. V dropped 2 bases and J dropped 2; count of bases not matched to a gene: 3. This CDR3 spans 15 amino acids. This chain's CDR3 is CASSLTTGGPYEQYF. Written as DNA, the CDR3 is TGTGCCAGCAGCTTAACGACAGGGGGCCCCTACGAGCAGTACTTC. Looking up the rest from reference TRBV11-2 and TRBJ2-7 gives the full variable domain: EAGVAQSPRYKIIEKRQSVAFWCNPISGHATLYWYQQILGQGPKLLIQFQNNGVVDDSQLPKDRFSAERLKGVDSTLKIQPAKLEDSAVYLCASSLTTGGPYEQYFGPGTRLTVT.

This rearrangement joins TRBV7-2 to TRBJ2-2; D might be TRBD1 (5 bases). The germline gives CDR1 SGHTA, CDR2 FQGNSA. V lost 5 bases, J lost 7 bases, and 14 bases lay in between. CDR3 size: 14 residues. The CDR3 sequence is CASSPGQKGGELFF. CDR3 in DNA: TGTGCCAGCAGCCCCGGACAAAAAGGCGGGGAGCTGTTTTTT.

V is TRBV6-5 and J is TRBJ1-1, with TRBD1 matching over 9 bases. With V trimmed by 6 bases and J by 6 bases, 8 bases remained unmatched. The CDR3 length is 14 residues. Germline assignment: CDR1 MNHEY and CDR2 SVGAGI. CDR3 bases: TGTGCCAGCAGCACAGGGGGCTTGATCGCTGAAGCTTTCTTT. It codes for CASSTGGLIAEAFF.

The rearrangement joins TRBV11-2 to TRBJ1-3; 8 nucleotides match TRBD1. The CDR3 runs 16 residues. After removal of 5 bases from V and 0 bases from J, the junction contained 6 bases not matched to a gene. CDR1 and CDR2 from the germline V gene are SGHAT and FQNNGV. The CDR3 nucleotides are TGTGCCAGCAGCCTCCAAACAGGGGGCTCTGGAAACACCATATATTTT. Translation: CASSLQTGGSGNTIYF. The full variable domain, completed using reference TRBV11-2 and TRBJ1-3, is EAGVAQSPRYKIIEKRQSVAFWCNPISGHATLYWYQQILGQGPKLLIQFQNNGVVDDSQLPKDRFSAERLKGVDSTLKIQPAKLEDSAVYLCASSLQTGGSGNTIYFGEGSWLTVV.

This clone was seen only a few times. This rearrangement joins TRBV6-6 to TRBJ1-2, with D perhaps matching TRBD1 (5 bases). Trimming removed 2 bases from V and 3 bases from J, with 7 bases in between. The CDR3 totals 13 residues. Germline assignment: CDR1 MNHNY and CDR2 SVGAGI (reference sequence). CDR3 protein: CASSYAGYYGYTF. CDR3 sequence (DNA): TGTGCCAGCAGTTACGCAGGGTACTATGGCTACACCTTC.

The chain carries TRBV7-2 and TRBJ1-2; TRBD1 matches 7 bases. The junction had 6 bases not matched to a gene; V was cut back by 4 bases and J by 4 bases. CDR1 SGHTA and CDR2 FQGNSA come from the germline V gene. There are 14 residues in the CDR3. In DNA form, the CDR3 reads TGTGCCAGCAGCTCTATGACAGGGCCCTATGGCTACACCTTC. This translates into CASSSMTGPYGYTF.

This clone showed up just a few times. The chain couples TRBV7-3 to TRBJ2-3, with TRBD1 matching 8 bases. Germline V CDR1 and CDR2: SGHTA, FQGTGA. CDR3 size: 15 residues. With V trimmed by 5 bases and J by 1 base, 5 bases remained unmatched. The CDR3 loop reads CASSLQGGGTDTQYF. The CDR3 region has the DNA TGTGCCAGCAGCCTACAGGGGGGTGGCACAGATACGCAGTATTTT.

The chain carries TRBV7-2 and TRBJ2-2; 9 bases map to TRBD1. The CDR3 is made up of 15 amino acids. V shed 3 bases, J shed 2 bases, and the junction held 1 base outside the gene matches. Germline CDR1 is SGHTA and CDR2 is FQGNSA. The DNA of the CDR3 is TGTGCCAGCAGCTTGGGACAGGGCAACACCGGGGAGCTGTTTTTT. This codes for CASSLGQGNTGELFF.

The rearrangement links TRBV10-3 to TRBJ2-3, with TRBD1 matching over 8 bases. This CDR3 has 16 amino acids. Germline values: CDR1 ENHRY, CDR2 SYGVKD. V was pared by 5 bases and J by 0 bases, with 7 bases of the junction left unmatched. The CDR3 here is CAISRQGTTSTDTQYF. The CDR3 DNA reads as TGTGCCATCAGTCGACAGGGGACCACTAGCACAGATACGCAGTATTTT.

The chain couples TRBV5-1 to TRBJ1-4, with D possibly TRBD1 on 6 matching bases. Between the trimmed V and J ends, which lost 0 bases and 6 bases, there was a span of 12 bases. CDR3 size: 15 residues. In germline, CDR1 is SGHRS, CDR2 YFSETQ. CDR3: CASSLDRVGDEKLFF. CDR3 DNA: TGCGCCAGCAGCTTGGACAGGGTAGGGGATGAAAAACTGTTTTTT.

The V call is TRBV6-1, the J call TRBJ1-5, with D unclear. Germline V gene data show CDR1 as MNHNS and CDR2 as SASEGT. This CDR3 is built from 16 residues. V was trimmed by 4 bases and J by 2 bases, leaving 15 bases between them. CDR3 protein: CASSGAGGLGNQPQHF. The CDR3 DNA reads as TGTGCCAGCAGTGGAGCGGGAGGGCTGGGCAATCAGCCCCAGCATTTT.

This clone has only a few counts. The CDR3 nucleotides read TGTGCCAGCAGCCTAAGTCGGGGGACTGGAAACACCATATATTTT. This sequence encodes CASSLSRGTGNTIYF. This chain connects TRBV14 to TRBJ1-3; D is possibly TRBD1 (5 bases). Germline V lookup: CDR1 SGHDN, CDR2 FVKESK. Deletions cut 4 bases from V and 2 bases from J, with 12 bases between. The CDR3 is 15 amino acids. The full variable domain, in which reference TRBV14 and TRBJ1-3 provide the parts outside the CDR3, is EAGVTQFPSHSVIEKGQTVTLRCDPISGHDNLYWYRRVMGKEIKFLLHFVKESKQDESGMPNNRFLAERTGGTYSTLKVQPAELEDSGVYFCASSLSRGTGNTIYFGEGSWLTVV.

This chain joins TRBV7-6 and TRBJ2-5; 8 bases are a match to TRBD1. The CDR3 sequence is 15 residues long. CDR1 SGHVS and CDR2 FNYEAQ come from the germline V gene. The V segment lost 4 bases and the J segment 5 bases; nucleotides outside the gene matches: 9. CDR3 bases: TGTGCCAGCAGCTCCCCCGGACAGGGATGGGAGACCCAGTACTTC. Translated, it gives CASSSPGQGWETQYF.